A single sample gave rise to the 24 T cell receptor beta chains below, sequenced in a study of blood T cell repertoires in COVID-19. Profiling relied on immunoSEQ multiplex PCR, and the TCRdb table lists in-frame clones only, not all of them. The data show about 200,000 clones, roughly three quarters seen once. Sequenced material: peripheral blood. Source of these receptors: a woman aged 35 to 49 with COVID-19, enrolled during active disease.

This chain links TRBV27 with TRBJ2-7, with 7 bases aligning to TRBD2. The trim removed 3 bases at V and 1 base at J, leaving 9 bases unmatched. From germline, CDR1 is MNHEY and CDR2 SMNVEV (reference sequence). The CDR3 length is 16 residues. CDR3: CASSFDRASGSYEQYF. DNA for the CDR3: TGTGCCAGCAGTTTCGATCGGGCTAGCGGATCCTACGAGCAGTACTTC.

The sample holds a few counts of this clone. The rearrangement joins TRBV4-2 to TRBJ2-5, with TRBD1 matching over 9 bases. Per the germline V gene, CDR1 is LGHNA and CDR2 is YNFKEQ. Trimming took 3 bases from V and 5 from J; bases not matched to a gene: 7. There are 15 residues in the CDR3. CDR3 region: CASSHPGQGKETQYF. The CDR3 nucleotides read TGTGCCAGCAGCCACCCGGGACAGGGAAAGGAGACCCAGTACTTC.

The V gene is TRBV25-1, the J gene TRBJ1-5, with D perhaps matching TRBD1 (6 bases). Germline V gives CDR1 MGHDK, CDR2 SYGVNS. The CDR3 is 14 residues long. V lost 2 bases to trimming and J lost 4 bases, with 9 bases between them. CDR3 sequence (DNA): TGTGCCAGCAGTGAAACAGGGTGGAATCAGCCCCAGCATTTT. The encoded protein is CASSETGWNQPQHF.

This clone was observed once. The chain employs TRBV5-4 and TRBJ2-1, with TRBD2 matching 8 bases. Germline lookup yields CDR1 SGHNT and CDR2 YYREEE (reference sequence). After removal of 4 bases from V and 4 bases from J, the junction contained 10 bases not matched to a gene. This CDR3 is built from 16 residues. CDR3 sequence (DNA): TGTGCCAGCAGCCGGACCTGGACTAGCAGTTACAATGAGCAGTTCTTC. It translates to CASSRTWTSSYNEQFF.

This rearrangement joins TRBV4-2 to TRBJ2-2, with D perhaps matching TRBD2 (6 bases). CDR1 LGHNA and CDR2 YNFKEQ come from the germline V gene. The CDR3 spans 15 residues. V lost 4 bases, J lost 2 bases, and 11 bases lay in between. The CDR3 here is CASSRGGTNTGELFF. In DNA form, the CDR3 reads TGTGCCAGCAGCCGGGGCGGGACCAACACCGGGGAGCTGTTTTTT.

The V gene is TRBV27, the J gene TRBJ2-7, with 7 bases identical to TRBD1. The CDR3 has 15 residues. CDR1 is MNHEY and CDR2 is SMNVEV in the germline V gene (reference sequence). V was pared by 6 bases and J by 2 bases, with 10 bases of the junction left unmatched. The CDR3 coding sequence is TGTGCCAGCAGCCAGAGCCGGGACAGAGCCTACGAGCAGTACTTC. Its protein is CASSQSRDRAYEQYF.

CDR3 nucleotides: TGTGCCAGCAGCCGGTTTAGCGAGCAGTACTTC. Translated, it gives CASSRFSEQYF. The V gene is TRBV12-3 or TRBV12-4, the J gene TRBJ2-7; D is undetermined. The CDR3 sequence is 11 residues long. The germline V and J ends were trimmed by 6 bases and 6 bases, with 9 bases remaining between them.

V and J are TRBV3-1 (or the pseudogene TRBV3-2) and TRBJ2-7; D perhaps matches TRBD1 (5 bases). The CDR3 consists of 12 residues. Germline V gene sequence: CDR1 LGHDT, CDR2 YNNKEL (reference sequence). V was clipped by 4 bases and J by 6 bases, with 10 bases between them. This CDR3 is CASSRYRREQYF. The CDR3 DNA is TGTGCCAGCAGCCGGTACAGGCGCGAGCAGTACTTC.

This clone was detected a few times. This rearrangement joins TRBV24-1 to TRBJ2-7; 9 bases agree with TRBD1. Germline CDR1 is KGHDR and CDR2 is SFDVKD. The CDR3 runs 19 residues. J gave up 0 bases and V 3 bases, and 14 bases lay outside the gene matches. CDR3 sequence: CATSDRRQGVSSSSYEQYF. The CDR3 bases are TGTGCCACCAGTGATCGCCGACAGGGGGTCTCCTCAAGCTCCTACGAGCAGTACTTC.

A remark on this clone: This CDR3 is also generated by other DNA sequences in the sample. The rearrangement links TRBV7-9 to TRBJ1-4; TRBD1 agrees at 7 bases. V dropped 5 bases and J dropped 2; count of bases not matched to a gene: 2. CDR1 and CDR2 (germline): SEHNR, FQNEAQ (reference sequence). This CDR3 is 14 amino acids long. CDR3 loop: CASSPGGTNEKLFF. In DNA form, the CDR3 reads TGTGCCAGCAGCCCAGGGGGTACTAATGAAAAACTGTTTTTT.

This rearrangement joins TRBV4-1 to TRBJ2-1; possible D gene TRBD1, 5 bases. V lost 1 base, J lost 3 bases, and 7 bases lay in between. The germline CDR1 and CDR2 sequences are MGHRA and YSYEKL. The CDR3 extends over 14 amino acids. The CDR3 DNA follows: TGCGCCAGCAGCCAAGGCCAGGGCTACAATGAGCAGTTCTTC. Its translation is CASSQGQGYNEQFF.

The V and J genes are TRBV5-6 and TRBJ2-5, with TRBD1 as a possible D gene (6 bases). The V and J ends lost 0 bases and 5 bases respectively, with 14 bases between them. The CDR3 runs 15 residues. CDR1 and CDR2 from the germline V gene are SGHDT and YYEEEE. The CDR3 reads CASSLVQGPLETQYF. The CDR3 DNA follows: TGTGCCAGCAGCTTGGTACAGGGACCTCTGGAGACCCAGTACTTC.

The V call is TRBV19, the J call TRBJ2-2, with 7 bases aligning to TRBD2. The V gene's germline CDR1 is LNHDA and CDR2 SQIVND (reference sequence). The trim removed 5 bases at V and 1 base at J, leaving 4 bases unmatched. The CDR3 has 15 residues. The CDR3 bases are TGTGCCAGTAGTGGTCAGCGGGGGAACACCGGGGAGCTGTTTTTT. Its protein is CASSGQRGNTGELFF.

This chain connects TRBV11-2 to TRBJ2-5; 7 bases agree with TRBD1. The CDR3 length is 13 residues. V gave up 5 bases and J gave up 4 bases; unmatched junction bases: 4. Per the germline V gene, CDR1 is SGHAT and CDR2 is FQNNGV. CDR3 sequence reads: CASSDQGVETQYF. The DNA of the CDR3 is TGTGCCAGCAGCGACCAGGGGGTAGAGACCCAGTACTTC.

The CDR3 DNA reads as TGTGCCAGCAGTGAACCCTCTAACTATGGCTACACCTTC. This encodes CASSEPSNYGYTF. The chain carries TRBV2 and TRBJ1-2, with D unresolved. CDR1 is SNHLY and CDR2 is FYNNEI in the germline V gene. The V and J ends lost 2 bases and 0 bases respectively, with 4 bases between them. This CDR3 spans 13 amino acids.

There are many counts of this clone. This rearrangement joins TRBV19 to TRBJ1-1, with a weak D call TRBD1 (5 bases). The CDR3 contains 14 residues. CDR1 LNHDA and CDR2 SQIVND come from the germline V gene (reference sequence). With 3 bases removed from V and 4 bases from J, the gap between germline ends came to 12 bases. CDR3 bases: TGTGCCAGTAGTATGGGAGGGGTGAGCACTGAAGCTTTCTTT. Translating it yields CASSMGGVSTEAFF.

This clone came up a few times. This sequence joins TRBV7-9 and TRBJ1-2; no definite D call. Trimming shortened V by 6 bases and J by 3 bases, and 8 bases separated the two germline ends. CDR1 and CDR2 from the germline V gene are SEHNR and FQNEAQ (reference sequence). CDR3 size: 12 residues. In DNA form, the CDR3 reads TGTGCCAGCAGTCGGCGGGACTATGGCTACACCTTC. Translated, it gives CASSRRDYGYTF. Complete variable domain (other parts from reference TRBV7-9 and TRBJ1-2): DTGVSQNPRHKITKRGQNVTFRCDPISEHNRLYWYRQTLGQGPEFLTYFQNEAQLEKSRLLSDRFSAERPKGSFSTLEIQRTEQGDSAMYLCASSRRDYGYTFGSGTRLTVV.

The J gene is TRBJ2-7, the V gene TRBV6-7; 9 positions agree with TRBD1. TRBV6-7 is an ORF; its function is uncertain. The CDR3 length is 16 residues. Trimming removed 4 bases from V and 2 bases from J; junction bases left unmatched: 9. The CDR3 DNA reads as TGTGCCAGCAGTTCCTCCCGGGACAGGGCCACCTACGAGCAGTACTTC. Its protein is CASSSSRDRATYEQYF.

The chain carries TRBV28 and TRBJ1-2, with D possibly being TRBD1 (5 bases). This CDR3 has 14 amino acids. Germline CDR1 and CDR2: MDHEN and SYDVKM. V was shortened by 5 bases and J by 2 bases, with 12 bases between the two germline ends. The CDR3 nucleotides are TGTGCCAGCAGTACAGGCCCCTACAACTATGGCTACACCTTC. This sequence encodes CASSTGPYNYGYTF.

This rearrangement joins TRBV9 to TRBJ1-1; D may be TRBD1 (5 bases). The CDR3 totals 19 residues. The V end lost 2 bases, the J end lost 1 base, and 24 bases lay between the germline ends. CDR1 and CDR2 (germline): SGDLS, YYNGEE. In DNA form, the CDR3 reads TGTGCCAGCAGCGTCTCCATCGGGGGTGCGGTTACCTCGAACACTGAAGCTTTCTTT. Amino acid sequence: CASSVSIGGAVTSNTEAFF.

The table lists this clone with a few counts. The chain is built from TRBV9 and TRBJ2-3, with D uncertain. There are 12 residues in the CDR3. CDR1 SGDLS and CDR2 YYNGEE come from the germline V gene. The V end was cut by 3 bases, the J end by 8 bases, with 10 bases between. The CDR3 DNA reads TGTGCCAGCAGCGCCCCTAACCCTACGCAGTATTTT. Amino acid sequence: CASSAPNPTQYF.

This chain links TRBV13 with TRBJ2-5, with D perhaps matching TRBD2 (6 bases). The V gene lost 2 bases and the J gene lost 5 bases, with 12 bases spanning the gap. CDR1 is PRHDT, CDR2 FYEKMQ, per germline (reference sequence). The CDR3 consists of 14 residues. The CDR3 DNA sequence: TGTGCCAGCAGCTTAAGGAACGGGGGTGAGACCCAGTACTTC. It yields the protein CASSLRNGGETQYF.

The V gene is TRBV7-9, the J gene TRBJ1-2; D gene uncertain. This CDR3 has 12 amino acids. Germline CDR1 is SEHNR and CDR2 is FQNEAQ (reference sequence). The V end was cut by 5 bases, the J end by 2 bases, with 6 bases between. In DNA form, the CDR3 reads TGTGCCAGCAGCCAGTTAAACTATGGCTACACCTTC. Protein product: CASSQLNYGYTF.

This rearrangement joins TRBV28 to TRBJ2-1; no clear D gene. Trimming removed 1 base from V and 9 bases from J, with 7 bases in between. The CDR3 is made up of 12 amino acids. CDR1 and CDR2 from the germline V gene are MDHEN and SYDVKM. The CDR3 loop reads CASSLLAAEQFF. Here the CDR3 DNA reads TGTGCCAGCAGTTTATTAGCTGCTGAGCAGTTCTTC.